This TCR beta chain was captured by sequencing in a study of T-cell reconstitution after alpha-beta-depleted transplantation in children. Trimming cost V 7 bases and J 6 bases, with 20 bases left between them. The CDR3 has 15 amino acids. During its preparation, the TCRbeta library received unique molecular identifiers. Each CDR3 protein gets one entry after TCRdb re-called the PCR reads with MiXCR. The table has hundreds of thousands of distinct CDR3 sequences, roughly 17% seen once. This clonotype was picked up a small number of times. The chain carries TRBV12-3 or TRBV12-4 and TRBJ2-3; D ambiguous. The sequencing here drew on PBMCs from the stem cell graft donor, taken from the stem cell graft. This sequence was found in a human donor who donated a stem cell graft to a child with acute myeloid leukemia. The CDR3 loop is CASTRTPVAGDTQYF. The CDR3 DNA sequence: TGTGCCAGCACCCGGACCCCCGTCGCCGGGGATACGCAGTATTTT.